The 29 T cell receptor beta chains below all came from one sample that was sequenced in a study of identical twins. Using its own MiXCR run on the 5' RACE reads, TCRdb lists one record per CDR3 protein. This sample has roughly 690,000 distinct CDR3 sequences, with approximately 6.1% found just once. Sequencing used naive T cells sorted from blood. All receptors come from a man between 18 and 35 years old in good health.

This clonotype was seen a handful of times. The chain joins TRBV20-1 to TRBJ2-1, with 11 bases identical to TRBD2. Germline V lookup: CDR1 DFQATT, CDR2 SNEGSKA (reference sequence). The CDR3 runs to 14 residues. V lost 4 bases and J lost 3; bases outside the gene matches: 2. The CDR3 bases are TGCAGTGCTACTAGCGGGAGGAACTACAATGAGCAGTTCTTC. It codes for CSATSGRNYNEQFF.

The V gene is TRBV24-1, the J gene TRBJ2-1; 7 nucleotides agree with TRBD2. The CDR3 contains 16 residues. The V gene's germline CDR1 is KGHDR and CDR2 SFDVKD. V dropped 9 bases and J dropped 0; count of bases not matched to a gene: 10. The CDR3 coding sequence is TGTGCCACCGCCCTCCGGGGGGATAGCTCCTACAATGAGCAGTTCTTC. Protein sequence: CATALRGDSSYNEQFF.

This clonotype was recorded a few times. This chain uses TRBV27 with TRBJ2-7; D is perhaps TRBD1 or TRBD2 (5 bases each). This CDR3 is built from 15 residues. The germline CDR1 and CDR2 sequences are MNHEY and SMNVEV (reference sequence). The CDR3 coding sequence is TGTGACCCATTGGGGCGGGCAATTTCTGACTACGAGCAGTACGTC. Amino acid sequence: CDPLGRAISDYEQYV.

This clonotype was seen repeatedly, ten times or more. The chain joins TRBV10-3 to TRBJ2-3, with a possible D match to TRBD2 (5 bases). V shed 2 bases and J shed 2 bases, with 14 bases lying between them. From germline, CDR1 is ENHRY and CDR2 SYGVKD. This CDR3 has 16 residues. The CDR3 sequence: CAISEQWSGLTDTQYF. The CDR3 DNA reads TGTGCCATCAGTGAGCAGTGGTCAGGACTCACAGATACGCAGTATTTT.

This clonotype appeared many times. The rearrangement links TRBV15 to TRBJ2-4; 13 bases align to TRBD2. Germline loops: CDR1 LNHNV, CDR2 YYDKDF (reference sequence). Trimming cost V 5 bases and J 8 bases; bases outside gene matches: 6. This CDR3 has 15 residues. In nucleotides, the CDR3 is TGTGCCACCAGCGGACTAGCGGGAGTCGCGGACATTCAGTACTTC. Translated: CATSGLAGVADIQYF.

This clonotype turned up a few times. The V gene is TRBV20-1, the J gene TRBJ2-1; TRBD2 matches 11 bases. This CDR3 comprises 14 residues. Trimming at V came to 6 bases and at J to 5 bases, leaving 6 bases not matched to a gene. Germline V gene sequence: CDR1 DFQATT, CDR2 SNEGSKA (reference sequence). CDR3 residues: CSASPGLADNEQFF. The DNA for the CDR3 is TGCAGTGCCTCGCCGGGACTAGCGGACAATGAGCAGTTCTTC.

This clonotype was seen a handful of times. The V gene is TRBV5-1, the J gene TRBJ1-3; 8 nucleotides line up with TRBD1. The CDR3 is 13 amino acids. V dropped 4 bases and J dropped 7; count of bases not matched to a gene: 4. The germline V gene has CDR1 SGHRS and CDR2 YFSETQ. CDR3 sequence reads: CASSGQGENTIYF. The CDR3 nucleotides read TGCGCCAGCAGCGGACAGGGCGAGAACACCATATATTTT.

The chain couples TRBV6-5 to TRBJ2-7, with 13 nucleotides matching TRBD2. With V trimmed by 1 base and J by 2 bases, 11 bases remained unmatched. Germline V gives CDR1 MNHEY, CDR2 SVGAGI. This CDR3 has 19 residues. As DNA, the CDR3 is TGTGCCAGCAGTTACTTCACGGGACTAGCGGGGTCAACTGCCTACGAGCAGTACTTC. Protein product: CASSYFTGLAGSTAYEQYF.

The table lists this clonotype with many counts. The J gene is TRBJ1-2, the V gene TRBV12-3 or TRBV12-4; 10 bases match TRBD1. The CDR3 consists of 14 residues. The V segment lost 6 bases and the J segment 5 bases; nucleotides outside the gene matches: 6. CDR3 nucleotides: TGTGCCAGCAGGCGGACAGGGGGGCTTTATGGCTACACCTTC. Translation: CASRRTGGLYGYTF.

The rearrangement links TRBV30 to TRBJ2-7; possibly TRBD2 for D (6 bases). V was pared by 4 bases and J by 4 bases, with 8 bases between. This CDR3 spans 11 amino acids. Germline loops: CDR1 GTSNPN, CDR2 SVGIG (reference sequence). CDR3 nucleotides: TGTGCCTGGACTAGCGCATACGAGCAGTACTTC. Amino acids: CAWTSAYEQYF.

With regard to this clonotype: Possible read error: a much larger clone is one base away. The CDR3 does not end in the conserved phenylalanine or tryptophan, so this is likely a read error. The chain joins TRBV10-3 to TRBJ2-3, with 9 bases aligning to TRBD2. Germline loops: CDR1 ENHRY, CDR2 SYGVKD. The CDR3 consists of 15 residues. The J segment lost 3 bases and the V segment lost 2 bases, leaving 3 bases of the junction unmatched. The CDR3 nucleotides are TGTGCCATCAGTGAGATCACTAGCGGGACAGATACGCAGTATTGT. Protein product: CAISEITSGTDTQYC.

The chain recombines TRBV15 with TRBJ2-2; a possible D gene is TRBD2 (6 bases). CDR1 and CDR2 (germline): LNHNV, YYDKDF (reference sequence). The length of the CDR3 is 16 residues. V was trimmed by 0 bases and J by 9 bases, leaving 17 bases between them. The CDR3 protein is CATSRDPGTPTRELFF. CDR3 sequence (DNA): TGTGCCACCAGCAGAGATCCGGGGACTCCAACGAGGGAGCTGTTTTTT.

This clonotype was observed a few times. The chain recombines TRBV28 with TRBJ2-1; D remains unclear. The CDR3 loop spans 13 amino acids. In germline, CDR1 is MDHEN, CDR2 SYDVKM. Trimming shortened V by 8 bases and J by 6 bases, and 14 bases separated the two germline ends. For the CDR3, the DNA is TGTGCCAGCGGGTCTTTGAACCCCAATGAGCAGTTCTTC. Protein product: CASGSLNPNEQFF.

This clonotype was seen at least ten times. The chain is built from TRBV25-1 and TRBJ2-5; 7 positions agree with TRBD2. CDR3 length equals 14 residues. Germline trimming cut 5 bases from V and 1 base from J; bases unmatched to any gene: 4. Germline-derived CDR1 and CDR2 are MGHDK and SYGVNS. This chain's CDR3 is CASSIPGGQETQYF. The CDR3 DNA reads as TGTGCCAGCAGTATACCGGGAGGCCAAGAGACCCAGTACTTC.

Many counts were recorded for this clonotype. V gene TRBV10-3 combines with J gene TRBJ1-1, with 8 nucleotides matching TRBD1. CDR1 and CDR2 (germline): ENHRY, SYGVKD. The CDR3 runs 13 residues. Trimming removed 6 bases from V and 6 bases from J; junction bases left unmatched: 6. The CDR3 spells CAISGQGLPEAFF. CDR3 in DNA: TGTGCCATCAGCGGACAGGGTTTGCCTGAAGCTTTCTTT.

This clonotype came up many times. CDR3 residues: CASTEAGVARAYEQYF. The DNA for the CDR3 is TGTGCCAGCACTGAAGCGGGAGTGGCCCGGGCCTACGAGCAGTACTTC. This chain links TRBV12-3 or TRBV12-4 with TRBJ2-7, with TRBD2 identical over 8 bases. The length of the CDR3 is 16 residues. V dropped 7 bases and J dropped 2; count of bases not matched to a gene: 13.

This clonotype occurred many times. CDR3 loop: CASSQDLQGLSEQYF. The CDR3, as DNA: TGTGCCAGCAGCCAAGATCTCCAAGGTCTTAGCGAGCAGTACTTC. The chain is built from TRBV4-2 and TRBJ2-7; unclear D gene. V lost 0 bases and J 6 bases, leaving 15 bases between the germline ends. This CDR3 region has 15 residues. Germline V gene sequence: CDR1 LGHNA, CDR2 YNFKEQ.

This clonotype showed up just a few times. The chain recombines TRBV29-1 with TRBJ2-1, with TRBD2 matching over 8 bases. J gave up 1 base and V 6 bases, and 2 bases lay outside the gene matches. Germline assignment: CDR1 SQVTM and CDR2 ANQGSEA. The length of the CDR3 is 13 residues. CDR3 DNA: TGCAGCGTGATAGCGGGATCCTACAATGAGCAGTTCTTC. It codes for CSVIAGSYNEQFF.

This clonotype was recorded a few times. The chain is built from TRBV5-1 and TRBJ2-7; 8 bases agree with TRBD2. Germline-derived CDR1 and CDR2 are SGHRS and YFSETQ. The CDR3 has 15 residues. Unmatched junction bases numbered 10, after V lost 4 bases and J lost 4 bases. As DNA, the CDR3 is TGCGCCAGCAGCCGTACGGGACTAGGGATATACGAGCAGTACGTC. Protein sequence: CASSRTGLGIYEQYV.

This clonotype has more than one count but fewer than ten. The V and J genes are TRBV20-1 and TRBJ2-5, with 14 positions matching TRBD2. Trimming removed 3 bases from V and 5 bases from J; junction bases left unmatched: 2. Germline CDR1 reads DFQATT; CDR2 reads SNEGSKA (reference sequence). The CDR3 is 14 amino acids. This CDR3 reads CSARGTSGSETQYF. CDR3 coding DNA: TGCAGTGCTAGGGGGACTAGCGGGAGCGAGACCCAGTACTTC.

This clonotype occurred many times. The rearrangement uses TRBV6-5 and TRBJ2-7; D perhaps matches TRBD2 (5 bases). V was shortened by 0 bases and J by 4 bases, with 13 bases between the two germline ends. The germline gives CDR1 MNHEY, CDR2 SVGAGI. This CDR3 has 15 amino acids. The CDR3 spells CASSYSRLALYEQYF. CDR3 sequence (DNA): TGTGCCAGCAGTTACTCGAGGCTAGCCTTATACGAGCAGTACTTC.

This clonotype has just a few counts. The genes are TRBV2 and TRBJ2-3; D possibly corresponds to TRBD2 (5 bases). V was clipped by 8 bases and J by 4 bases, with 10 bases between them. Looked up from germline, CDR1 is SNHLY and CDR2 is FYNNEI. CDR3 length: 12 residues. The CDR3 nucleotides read TGTGCCAGCGATGAGGGCGCAGATACGCAGTATTTT. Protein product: CASDEGADTQYF.

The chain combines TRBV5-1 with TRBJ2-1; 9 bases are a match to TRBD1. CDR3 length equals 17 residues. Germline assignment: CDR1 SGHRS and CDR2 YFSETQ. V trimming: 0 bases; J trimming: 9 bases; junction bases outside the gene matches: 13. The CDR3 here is CASSLGPRDRATVEQFF. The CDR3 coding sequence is TGCGCCAGCAGCTTGGGCCCCCGGGACAGGGCGACGGTTGAGCAGTTCTTC.

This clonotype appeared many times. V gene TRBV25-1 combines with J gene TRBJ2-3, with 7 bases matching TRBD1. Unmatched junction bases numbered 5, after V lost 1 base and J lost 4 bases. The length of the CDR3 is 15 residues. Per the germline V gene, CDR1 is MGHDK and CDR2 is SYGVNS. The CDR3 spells CASSEWKGGPDTQYF. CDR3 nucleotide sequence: TGTGCCAGCAGTGAATGGAAAGGGGGCCCAGATACGCAGTATTTT.

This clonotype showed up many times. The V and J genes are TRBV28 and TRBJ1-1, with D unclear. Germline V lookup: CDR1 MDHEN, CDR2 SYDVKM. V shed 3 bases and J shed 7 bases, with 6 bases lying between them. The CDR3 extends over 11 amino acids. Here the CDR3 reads CASSLTHEAFF. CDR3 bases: TGTGCCAGCAGTTTGACACATGAAGCTTTCTTT.

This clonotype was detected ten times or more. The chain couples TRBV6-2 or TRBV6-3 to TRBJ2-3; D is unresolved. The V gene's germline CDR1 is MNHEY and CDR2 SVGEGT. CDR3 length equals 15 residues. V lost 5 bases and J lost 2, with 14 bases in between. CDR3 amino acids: CASSTAQVITDTQYF. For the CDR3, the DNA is TGTGCCAGCAGTACCGCCCAGGTGATCACAGATACGCAGTATTTT.

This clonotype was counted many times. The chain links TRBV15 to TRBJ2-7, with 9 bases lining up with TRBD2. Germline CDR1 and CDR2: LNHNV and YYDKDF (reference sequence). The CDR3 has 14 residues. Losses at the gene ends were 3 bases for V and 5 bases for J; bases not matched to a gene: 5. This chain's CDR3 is CATSSGGRDHEQYF. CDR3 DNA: TGTGCCACCAGCAGTGGCGGGAGGGACCACGAGCAGTACTTC.

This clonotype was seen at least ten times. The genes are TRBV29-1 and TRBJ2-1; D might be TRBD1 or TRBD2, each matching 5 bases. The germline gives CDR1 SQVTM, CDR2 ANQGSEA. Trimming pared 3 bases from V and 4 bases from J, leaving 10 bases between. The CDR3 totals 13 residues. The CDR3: CSVEGRYYNEQFF. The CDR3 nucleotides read TGCAGCGTTGAGGGACGGTATTACAATGAGCAGTTCTTC.

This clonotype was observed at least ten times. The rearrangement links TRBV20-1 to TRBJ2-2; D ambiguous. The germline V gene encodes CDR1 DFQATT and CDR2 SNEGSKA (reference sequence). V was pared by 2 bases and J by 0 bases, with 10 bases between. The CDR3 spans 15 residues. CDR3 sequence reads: CSARSGGTNTGELFF. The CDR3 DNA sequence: TGCAGTGCTAGATCAGGCGGAACGAACACCGGGGAGCTGTTTTTT.